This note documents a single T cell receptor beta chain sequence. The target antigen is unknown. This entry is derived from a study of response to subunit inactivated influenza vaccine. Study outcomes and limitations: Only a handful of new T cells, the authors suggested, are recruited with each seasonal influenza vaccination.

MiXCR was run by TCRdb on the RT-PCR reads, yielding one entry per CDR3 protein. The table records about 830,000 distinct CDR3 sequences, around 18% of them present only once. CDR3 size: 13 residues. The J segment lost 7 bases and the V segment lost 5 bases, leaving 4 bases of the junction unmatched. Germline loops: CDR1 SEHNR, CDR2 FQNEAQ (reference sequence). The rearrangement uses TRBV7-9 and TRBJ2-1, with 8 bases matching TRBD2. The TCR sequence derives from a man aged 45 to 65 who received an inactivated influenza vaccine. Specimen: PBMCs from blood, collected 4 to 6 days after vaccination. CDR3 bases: TGTGCCAGCAGCACGGGACTAGTAAATGAGCAGTTCTTC. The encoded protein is CASSTGLVNEQFF.